The 26 T cell receptor beta chains given below trace back to one sample, sequenced in a study of cytomegalovirus exposure and HLA in healthy donors. This table comes from immunoSEQ multiplex PCR, and its TCRdb copy is limited to in-frame clones, with some not included. The repertoire has 97,000 or so clones, roughly 87% of them found once; the top ten carry 6.3%. Sample: PBMCs. The source of these receptors is a man younger than 35 in good health and CMV-seropositive.

This chain uses TRBV5-8 with TRBJ2-5, with a tentative D call TRBD1 (7 bases). Trimming removed 1 base from V and 1 base from J, with 20 bases in between. This CDR3 is built from 18 residues. From germline, CDR1 is SGHTS and CDR2 YDEGEE. The CDR3 region has the DNA TGTGCCAGCAGCTTGACCAGGGGACAGACTAGGTCCCAAGAGACCCAGTACTTC. It is translated as CASSLTRGQTRSQETQYF. Combining the CDR3 with reference TRBV5-8 and TRBJ2-5 gives the whole variable domain EAGVTQSPTHLIKTRGQQATLRCSPISGHTSVYWYQQALGLGLQFLLWYDEGEERNRGNFPPRFSGRQFPNYSSELNVNALELEDSALYLCASSLTRGQTRSQETQYFGPGTRLLVL.

The CDR3 region is CASSLGLAGRTDTQYF. As DNA, the CDR3 is TGTGCCAGCAGCTTAGGGCTAGCGGGTCGCACAGATACGCAGTATTTT. This chain uses TRBV7-9 with TRBJ2-3, with 8 bases that match TRBD2. The CDR3 has 16 residues. Germline CDR1 is SEHNR and CDR2 is FQNEAQ (reference sequence). V was clipped by 1 base and J by 1 base; unmatched bases: 4.

V usage is TRBV28 and J usage is TRBJ2-7, with 9 bases identical to TRBD1. Germline V gene lookup returns CDR1 MDHEN and CDR2 SYDVKM. The CDR3 has 15 residues. V shed 8 bases, J shed 2 bases, and the junction held 10 bases outside the gene matches. In DNA, the CDR3 is TGTGCCAGCGCATCCAGACAGGGGGACCCCTACGAGCAGTACTTC. This encodes CASASRQGDPYEQYF.

The rearrangement links TRBV4-3 to TRBJ2-5; the match to TRBD2 covers 9 bases. CDR1 and CDR2 (germline): LGHNA, YSLEER. The length of the CDR3 is 17 residues. Unmatched junction bases numbered 12, after V lost 2 bases and J lost 5 bases. CDR3 in DNA: TGCGCCAGCAGCCAAAACGGAGGCGGGGGGGCCCAGGAGACCCAGTACTTC. As protein: CASSQNGGGGAQETQYF.

The CDR3 loop is CASSFDREETQYF. The CDR3 coding sequence is TGTGCCAGCAGCTTCGACAGGGAAGAGACCCAGTACTTC. This chain joins TRBV7-2 and TRBJ2-5; TRBD1 matches at 7 bases. The CDR3 loop spans 13 amino acids. The trim removed 3 bases at V and 3 bases at J, leaving 1 base unmatched. Germline V gives CDR1 SGHTA, CDR2 FQGNSA. The variable domain in full, completed from reference TRBV7-2 and TRBJ2-5, reads GAGVSQSPSNKVTEKGKDVELRCDPISGHTALYWYRQSLGQGLEFLIYFQGNSAPDKSGLPSDRFSAERTGGSVSTLTIQRTQQEDSAVYLCASSFDREETQYFGPGTRLLVL.

This chain connects TRBV19 to TRBJ1-5, with D maybe TRBD1 (6 bases). This CDR3 comprises 13 residues. The V gene lost 5 bases and the J gene lost 4 bases, with 9 bases spanning the gap. Germline lookup yields CDR1 LNHDA and CDR2 SQIVND (reference sequence). CDR3 loop: CASSQQGNQPQHF. CDR3 DNA: TGTGCCAGTAGTCAACAGGGAAATCAGCCCCAGCATTTT.

This clone has just one count. This chain links TRBV6-5 with TRBJ2-1, with 7 bases that match TRBD2. Germline CDR1 and CDR2: MNHEY and SVGAGI. V was pared by 7 bases and J by 0 bases, with 6 bases of the junction left unmatched. The CDR3 consists of 15 residues. CDR3 coding DNA: TGTGCCAGCACCATAGCGGGTAGCTCCTACAATGAGCAGTTCTTC. Translating gives CASTIAGSSYNEQFF.

The table lists this clone with a few counts. The gene calls are TRBV18 and TRBJ2-7; D may be TRBD2 (6 bases). The CDR3 runs 13 residues. Per the germline V gene, CDR1 is KGHSH and CDR2 is LQKENI. V lost 3 bases, J lost 10 bases, and 16 bases lay in between. The CDR3 DNA is TGTGCCAGCTCACCCGACCCGGGACTCACACAGTACTTC. Encoded protein: CASSPDPGLTQYF.

In DNA, the CDR3 is TGTGCCAGCAGCCAATGGCTAGCGGGGGGGCGTGAGACCCAGTACTTC. Amino acid sequence: CASSQWLAGGRETQYF. The chain couples TRBV14 to TRBJ2-5; 12 bases agree with TRBD2. V was clipped by 2 bases and J by 5 bases; unmatched bases: 6. Germline values: CDR1 SGHDN, CDR2 FVKESK. The CDR3 is 16 residues long.

V gene TRBV9 combines with J gene TRBJ1-5; TRBD1 aligns across 7 bases. This CDR3 is 14 amino acids long. The V segment lost 4 bases and the J segment 1 base; nucleotides outside the gene matches: 2. CDR1 and CDR2 from the germline V gene are SGDLS and YYNGEE. Here the CDR3 DNA reads TGTGCCAGCAGCCCACAGGGGAGCAATCAGCCCCAGCATTTT. Translated, it gives CASSPQGSNQPQHF.

V and J are TRBV4-3 and TRBJ2-3, with 12 bases lining up with TRBD2. V trimming: 4 bases; J trimming: 2 bases; junction bases outside the gene matches: 10. This CDR3 is 18 amino acids long. Looked up from germline, CDR1 is LGHNA and CDR2 is YSLEER. The CDR3: CASSLDVTSGSSTDTQYF. The CDR3 DNA follows: TGCGCCAGCAGCCTCGACGTGACTAGCGGGAGTTCCACAGATACGCAGTATTTT.

This clone is a singleton in its sample. This chain uses TRBV9 with TRBJ2-7; possible D gene TRBD1, 5 bases. Trimming stripped 0 bases from V and 4 bases from J, with 11 bases between. This CDR3 has 14 amino acids. Germline values: CDR1 SGDLS, CDR2 YYNGEE. The CDR3 region is CASSVEAGSYEQYF. The CDR3, as DNA: TGTGCCAGCAGCGTAGAGGCAGGGTCGTACGAGCAGTACTTC. The full variable domain, in which reference TRBV9 and TRBJ2-7 provide the parts outside the CDR3, is DSGVTQTPKHLITATGQRVTLRCSPRSGDLSVYWYQQSLDQGLQFLIQYYNGEERAKGNILERFSAQQFPDLHSELNLSSLELGDSALYFCASSVEAGSYEQYFGPGTRLTVT.

Here the CDR3 DNA reads TGTGCCAGCAGCCAAGCAGGGGTTAGAGAAAAACTGTTTTTT. Protein: CASSQAGVREKLFF. The chain couples TRBV14 to TRBJ1-4; tentative D call: TRBD1 (6 bases). V shed 1 base and J shed 8 bases, with 11 bases lying between them. The germline V gene encodes CDR1 SGHDN and CDR2 FVKESK. This CDR3 region has 14 residues.

The chain uses TRBV7-2 and TRBJ2-7; 8 bases match TRBD1. The J segment lost 3 bases and the V segment lost 2 bases, leaving 6 bases of the junction unmatched. In germline, CDR1 is SGHTA, CDR2 FQGNSA. This CDR3 comprises 15 residues. The CDR3 bases are TGTGCCAGCAGCTTAAACCGGGACAGGTTCTACGAGCAGTACTTC. Protein: CASSLNRDRFYEQYF. The full variable domain, in which reference TRBV7-2 and TRBJ2-7 provide the parts outside the CDR3, is GAGVSQSPSNKVTEKGKDVELRCDPISGHTALYWYRQSLGQGLEFLIYFQGNSAPDKSGLPSDRFSAERTGGSVSTLTIQRTQQEDSAVYLCASSLNRDRFYEQYFGPGTRLTVT.

The rearrangement joins TRBV7-9 to TRBJ2-7, with D possibly TRBD1 on 6 matching bases. The CDR3 totals 15 residues. The germline V and J ends were trimmed by 2 bases and 4 bases, with 15 bases remaining between them. Germline values: CDR1 SEHNR, CDR2 FQNEAQ (reference sequence). DNA for the CDR3: TGTGCCAGCAGCTTATTCCGAGGGGGAGAATACGAGCAGTACTTC. It specifies CASSLFRGGEYEQYF.

The rearrangement uses TRBV27 and TRBJ2-7, with 9 nucleotides matching TRBD1. Germline V gene sequence: CDR1 MNHEY, CDR2 SMNVEV (reference sequence). CDR3 size: 14 residues. The V gene end was trimmed by 5 bases and the J gene end by 9 bases; junction bases not matched to a gene: 11. This CDR3 reads CASSPRDRAWRQYF. The CDR3 DNA follows: TGTGCCAGCAGTCCAAGGGACAGGGCTTGGAGGCAGTACTTC.

The chain joins TRBV27 to TRBJ2-7, with 10 bases that match TRBD1. This CDR3 is 15 amino acids long. V dropped 5 bases and J dropped 3; count of bases not matched to a gene: 7. The V gene's germline CDR1 is MNHEY and CDR2 SMNVEV (reference sequence). DNA of the CDR3: TGTGCCAGCAGTAGCCTGGGGGACAGGGGCTACGAGCAGTACTTC. It specifies CASSSLGDRGYEQYF.

J is TRBJ2-1 and V is TRBV6-5; 9 positions agree with TRBD2. Germline lookup yields CDR1 MNHEY and CDR2 SVGAGI. There are 16 residues in the CDR3. The V gene end was trimmed by 2 bases and the J gene end by 6 bases; junction bases not matched to a gene: 8. The chain's CDR3 is CASSYSARGGLNEQFF. The CDR3 DNA is TGTGCCAGCAGTTACAGTGCGCGGGGGGGCCTCAATGAGCAGTTCTTC.

The chain employs TRBV9 and TRBJ2-3; 9 bases map to TRBD2. Germline CDR1 is SGDLS and CDR2 is YYNGEE. The CDR3 is made up of 17 amino acids. With 0 bases clipped from V and 2 bases from J, the junction kept 7 bases outside the gene matches. The CDR3 sequence is CASSVGYLAGTTDTQYF. DNA of the CDR3: TGTGCCAGCAGCGTAGGCTATCTAGCGGGGACCACAGATACGCAGTATTTT.

This sequence joins TRBV19 and TRBJ2-7, with 8 positions matching TRBD2. Germline trimming cut 5 bases from V and 7 bases from J; bases unmatched to any gene: 7. The germline V gene has CDR1 LNHDA and CDR2 SQIVND (reference sequence). The CDR3 sequence is 13 residues long. CDR3 DNA: TGTGCCAGTAGTGGCGGCGGGGGGCGAGAGCAGTACTTC. This codes for CASSGGGGREQYF.

This clone was seen just once. V gene TRBV21-1 combines with J gene TRBJ2-7; the D call TRBD2 from the table was never checked on the DNA. TRBV21-1 constitutes a pseudogene. CDR3 length: 16 residues. CDR3 DNA sequence: TGTGCCAGCAGCAAAGTACTAACTAGCGGTCTCCACGAGCAGTACTTC. Protein sequence: CASSKVLTSGLHEQYF.

This clone has a single count. The chain has TRBV10-2 and TRBJ2-5; D gene unclear. The CDR3 extends over 13 amino acids. V was trimmed by 6 bases and J by 3 bases, leaving 11 bases between them. Germline assignment: CDR1 WSHSY and CDR2 SAAADI. Written as DNA, the CDR3 is TGCGCCAGCAGCGACGACGGAGAAGAGACCCAGTACTTC. Protein product: CASSDDGEETQYF.

This clone appeared once. The rearrangement joins TRBV5-4 to TRBJ2-1; D remains unclear. The CDR3 runs 13 residues. Germline V gene sequence: CDR1 SGHNT, CDR2 YYREEE (reference sequence). The V gene lost 0 bases and the J gene lost 14 bases, with 15 bases spanning the gap. This CDR3 reads CASSLVTNGEEFF. DNA for the CDR3: TGTGCCAGCAGCTTGGTAACGAACGGAGAGGAGTTCTTC.

The rearrangement uses TRBV4-1 and TRBJ1-2; TRBD1 aligns across 9 bases. V lost 8 bases and J lost 5; bases outside the gene matches: 18. The CDR3 extends over 17 amino acids. Germline values: CDR1 MGHRA, CDR2 YSYEKL. The CDR3 DNA sequence: TGCGCCAGCTTCGGGGAAAAAAACCGGGACAGGGATTATGGCTACACCTTC. This codes for CASFGEKNRDRDYGYTF.

The chain recombines TRBV9 with TRBJ1-1, with TRBD1 identical over 9 bases. The CDR3 runs to 16 residues. J gave up 5 bases and V 2 bases, and 10 bases lay outside the gene matches. The germline CDR1 and CDR2 sequences are SGDLS and YYNGEE. CDR3 bases: TGTGCCAGCAGCGTTTCGACCGGGACAGGGAGGACTGAAGCTTTCTTT. Protein sequence: CASSVSTGTGRTEAFF.

CDR3 sequence: CASSQRPDRVYEQYF. CDR3 bases: TGCGCCAGCAGCCAGAGACCCGACAGGGTTTACGAGCAGTACTTC. This chain links TRBV4-1 with TRBJ2-7; TRBD1 agrees at 7 bases. This CDR3 spans 15 amino acids. The germline CDR1 and CDR2 sequences are MGHRA and YSYEKL. Trimming removed 3 bases from V and 4 bases from J; junction bases left unmatched: 9.